Listed here are 13 T cell receptor beta chains from one sample, sequenced in a study of blood T cell repertoires in COVID-19. TCRdb's table, derived via immunoSEQ multiplex PCR, lists solely in-frame clones and lacks some. The sample consists of fewer than 250,000 clones, 85% to 95% of them appearing once. The sample taken for sequencing was peripheral blood. The receptors originated from a man under 40 with COVID-19, enrolled during active disease.

The V gene is TRBV5-1, the J gene TRBJ1-2, with TRBD1 matching 7 bases. The V gene's germline CDR1 is SGHRS and CDR2 YFSETQ. The CDR3 runs to 15 residues. J lost 1 base, V lost 4 bases, and 7 bases had no gene match. The CDR3 DNA reads TGCGCCAGCAGCCCAGGGACAGAAATTAACTATGGCTACACCTTC. Amino acids: CASSPGTEINYGYTF.

The chain links TRBV19 to TRBJ1-5; 8 bases agree with TRBD1. This CDR3 is 14 amino acids long. Trimming removed 6 bases from V and 7 bases from J; junction bases left unmatched: 8. In germline, CDR1 is LNHDA, CDR2 SQIVND (reference sequence). The CDR3 here is CASSPQGVGQPQHF. The CDR3, as DNA: TGTGCCAGTAGCCCACAGGGGGTCGGGCAGCCCCAGCATTTT.

This clone has just one count. The V gene is TRBV6-1, the J gene TRBJ2-7; TRBD2 aligns across 10 bases. The V gene end was trimmed by 1 base and the J gene end by 0 bases; junction bases not matched to a gene: 3. Germline CDR1 is MNHNS and CDR2 is SASEGT. The CDR3 is 16 residues long. The CDR3 sequence: CASSEVAGGSSYEQYF. CDR3 bases: TGTGCCAGCAGTGAAGTAGCGGGGGGTAGCTCCTACGAGCAGTACTTC.

This clone came up once. This sequence joins TRBV10-2 and TRBJ2-2; possible D gene TRBD2, 6 bases. This CDR3 is built from 15 residues. Germline V gives CDR1 WSHSY, CDR2 SAAADI. V was shortened by 0 bases and J by 4 bases, with 9 bases between the two germline ends. CDR3 in amino acids: CASSESGGGTGELFF. DNA for the CDR3: TGCGCCAGCAGTGAGTCGGGAGGAGGCACCGGGGAGCTGTTTTTT.

In this sample, this clone turned up once. V gene TRBV3-1 (or the pseudogene TRBV3-2) combines with J gene TRBJ2-4; 11 bases map to TRBD2. In germline, CDR1 is LGHDT, CDR2 YNNKEL (reference sequence). The CDR3 runs 18 residues. After removal of 0 bases from V and 0 bases from J, the junction contained 4 bases not matched to a gene. CDR3 in amino acids: CASSQDASGGLAKNIQYF. In nucleotides, the CDR3 is TGTGCCAGCAGCCAAGATGCTAGCGGGGGGTTAGCCAAAAACATTCAGTACTTC.

The chain joins TRBV6-6 to TRBJ1-2, with a weak D call TRBD1 (6 bases). Trimming took 0 bases from V and 10 from J, leaving 12 bases between them. Germline CDR1 is MNHNY and CDR2 is SVGAGI (reference sequence). The CDR3 loop spans 13 amino acids. CDR3 DNA: TGTGCCAGCAGTTACTCGAGTGGGGGCGACTACACCTTC. This translates into CASSYSSGGDYTF.

This sequence joins TRBV30 and TRBJ1-2; 9 nucleotides match TRBD1. The trim removed 8 bases at V and 8 bases at J, leaving 12 bases unmatched. Germline V gives CDR1 GTSNPN, CDR2 SVGIG (reference sequence). This CDR3 has 13 amino acids. The CDR3 nucleotides are TGTGCCGGAGAAGGACAGGGGCATTTAGGCTACACCTTC. Its protein product is CAGEGQGHLGYTF.

The chain uses TRBV6-5 and TRBJ1-1; D might be TRBD1 (6 bases). This CDR3 contains 13 residues. Trimming removed 5 bases from V and 11 bases from J, with 18 bases in between. Germline V gives CDR1 MNHEY, CDR2 SVGAGI. The CDR3 nucleotides are TGTGCCAGCAGTACGAGGACAGACTCGGGGGCTTTCTTT. Protein product: CASSTRTDSGAFF.

This chain uses TRBV19 with TRBJ1-2, with TRBD1 matching 8 bases. J was trimmed by 5 bases and V by 6 bases; bases with no gene match: 2. This CDR3 has 12 amino acids. Germline assignment: CDR1 LNHDA and CDR2 SQIVND (reference sequence). The CDR3 loop reads CASSGQGYGYTF. The CDR3 DNA is TGTGCCAGTAGCGGACAGGGATATGGCTACACCTTC. The variable domain in full, completed from reference TRBV19 and TRBJ1-2, reads DGGITQSPKYLFRKEGQNVTLSCEQNLNHDAMYWYRQDPGQGLRLIYYSQIVNDFQKGDIAEGYSVSREKKESFPLTVTSAQKNPTAFYLCASSGQGYGYTFGSGTRLTVV.

The CDR3 bases are TGTGCCAGCAGCTTGGGACAGTCCAACGAGCAGTACTTC. Amino acid sequence: CASSLGQSNEQYF. The V and J genes are TRBV5-6 and TRBJ2-7, with TRBD1 as a possible D gene (5 bases). Germline loops: CDR1 SGHDT, CDR2 YYEEEE. This CDR3 is built from 13 residues. The V gene lost 0 bases and the J gene lost 5 bases, with 9 bases spanning the gap.

The chain recombines TRBV9 with TRBJ2-3, with D possibly matching TRBD1 (6 bases). The germline V and J ends were trimmed by 2 bases and 6 bases, with 16 bases remaining between them. Germline values: CDR1 SGDLS, CDR2 YYNGEE. The CDR3 loop spans 15 amino acids. The CDR3 spells CASSVSGTNFDTQYF. In nucleotides, the CDR3 is TGTGCCAGCAGCGTCTCCGGGACAAACTTCGATACGCAGTATTTT.

This rearrangement joins TRBV3-1 (or the pseudogene TRBV3-2) to TRBJ1-2; D gene uncertain. The V gene lost 1 base and the J gene lost 1 base, with 7 bases spanning the gap. This CDR3 has 14 residues. Germline assignment: CDR1 LGHDT and CDR2 YNNKEL (reference sequence). The chain's CDR3 is CASSQGQRNYGYTF. The CDR3 nucleotides are TGTGCCAGCAGCCAAGGGCAGCGTAACTATGGCTACACCTTC.

V is TRBV5-6 and J is TRBJ2-5; 8 positions agree with TRBD1. V lost 4 bases to trimming and J lost 4 bases; unmatched junction nucleotides: 6. Germline V gene sequence: CDR1 SGHDT, CDR2 YYEEEE. The CDR3 is 14 residues long. In nucleotides, the CDR3 is TGTGCCAGCAGCATGGACAGGGCGGGAGAGACCCAGTACTTC. It is translated as CASSMDRAGETQYF.